Below, 10 T cell receptor beta chains from the same sample are listed, as sequenced in a study of T cell responses to AZD1222 COVID-19 vaccine. This table comes from immunoSEQ multiplex PCR, and its TCRdb copy is limited to in-frame clones, with some not included. The sample lists over 55,000 clones, approximately 80% occurring once. This material consisted of peripheral blood, taken 28 days after the second AZD1222 dose. Every receptor here comes from an adult who received the AZD1222 COVID-19 vaccine.

The chain joins TRBV6-5 to TRBJ2-5; D is unclear. The V end was cut by 8 bases, the J end by 2 bases, with 6 bases between. CDR1 is MNHEY and CDR2 is SVGAGI in the germline V gene. This CDR3 region has 11 residues. This CDR3 is CASSGQETQYF. The CDR3, as DNA: TGTGCCAGCTCTGGGCAAGAGACCCAGTACTTC.

Judged by abundance, this clone is medium-sized (0.01 to 0.1%). The chain combines TRBV6-1 with TRBJ1-6; D is unclear. Trimming took 2 bases from V and 7 from J, leaving 9 bases between them. The CDR3 length is 14 residues. Per the germline V gene, CDR1 is MNHNS and CDR2 is SASEGT. CDR3 nucleotides: TGTGCCAGCAGTGAAATCGATGAGAATTCACCCCTCCACTTT. Protein product: CASSEIDENSPLHF.

The genes are TRBV27 and TRBJ1-1, with a tentative D call TRBD1 (5 bases). Looked up from germline, CDR1 is MNHEY and CDR2 is SMNVEV (reference sequence). This CDR3 comprises 14 residues. V was trimmed by 3 bases and J by 4 bases, leaving 12 bases between them. CDR3 nucleotide sequence: TGTGCCAGCAGTTTCCAGCCGAGGGGCACTGAAGCTTTCTTT. This sequence encodes CASSFQPRGTEAFF.

The chain combines TRBV5-1 with TRBJ2-2; 9 bases line up with TRBD1. Per germline, CDR1 SGHRS and CDR2 YFSETQ. Unmatched junction bases numbered 4, after V lost 3 bases and J lost 7 bases. The CDR3 covers 14 residues. The chain's CDR3 is CASSWDRADGELFF. CDR3 DNA: TGCGCCAGCAGCTGGGACAGGGCTGACGGGGAGCTGTTTTTT.

The V and J genes are TRBV27 and TRBJ2-5, with 11 bases fitting TRBD2. Germline V gives CDR1 MNHEY, CDR2 SMNVEV (reference sequence). V shed 7 bases, J shed 2 bases, and the junction held 6 bases outside the gene matches. The CDR3 length is 15 residues. Here the CDR3 DNA reads TGTGCCAGCACGATAGCGGGGGGGCCTCAAGAGACCCAGTACTTC. Residues: CASTIAGGPQETQYF.

This chain joins TRBV6-1 and TRBJ2-5; TRBD2 matches 11 bases. Germline values: CDR1 MNHNS, CDR2 SASEGT. This CDR3 has 17 amino acids. After removal of 2 bases from V and 1 base from J, the junction contained 6 bases not matched to a gene. This CDR3 is CASSERSSGGIQETQYF. In DNA form, the CDR3 reads TGTGCCAGCAGTGAAAGGTCTAGCGGGGGGATCCAAGAGACCCAGTACTTC.

This chain links TRBV6-5 with TRBJ2-7, with 7 bases fitting TRBD1. The CDR3 sequence is 14 residues long. After removal of 6 bases from V and 4 bases from J, the junction contained 9 bases not matched to a gene. Germline CDR1 MNHEY, CDR2 SVGAGI. CDR3 coding DNA: TGTGCCAGCAGCCCCGGGACAGAGACATACGAGCAGTACTTC. This codes for CASSPGTETYEQYF.

The chain uses TRBV7-8 and TRBJ1-1; D may be TRBD1 (5 bases). The germline V gene encodes CDR1 SGHVS and CDR2 FQNEAQ. Trimming took 4 bases from V and 7 from J, leaving 13 bases between them. There are 13 residues in the CDR3. CDR3 bases: TGTGCCAGCAGCTCCAGGGTGTTACTTGAAGCTTTCTTT. As protein: CASSSRVLLEAFF.

This clone was recorded once. V gene TRBV2 combines with J gene TRBJ1-2, with TRBD1 matching over 8 bases. V shed 6 bases and J 3 bases; nucleotides not matched to a gene: 12. The CDR3 covers 16 residues. Looked up from germline, CDR1 is SNHLY and CDR2 is FYNNEI. The CDR3 nucleotides read TGTGCCAGCAGCCAACCGGGACAGGAAGGTTACTATGGCTACACCTTC. It is translated as CASSQPGQEGYYGYTF. The variable domain in full, with the rest retrieved from reference TRBV2 and TRBJ1-2, is EPEVTQTPSHQVTQMGQEVILRCVPISNHLYFYWYRQILGQKVEFLVSFYNNEISEKSEIFDDQFSVERPDGSNFTLKIRSTKLEDSAMYFCASSQPGQEGYYGYTFGSGTRLTVV.

Here the CDR3 reads CASRFTGTPEAFF. The CDR3 region has the DNA TGTGCCAGCAGATTCACAGGGACACCTGAAGCTTTCTTT. V and J are TRBV2 and TRBJ1-1; D may be TRBD1 (6 bases). The CDR3 totals 13 residues. Trimming took 6 bases from V and 6 from J, leaving 14 bases between them. Per the germline V gene, CDR1 is SNHLY and CDR2 is FYNNEI.